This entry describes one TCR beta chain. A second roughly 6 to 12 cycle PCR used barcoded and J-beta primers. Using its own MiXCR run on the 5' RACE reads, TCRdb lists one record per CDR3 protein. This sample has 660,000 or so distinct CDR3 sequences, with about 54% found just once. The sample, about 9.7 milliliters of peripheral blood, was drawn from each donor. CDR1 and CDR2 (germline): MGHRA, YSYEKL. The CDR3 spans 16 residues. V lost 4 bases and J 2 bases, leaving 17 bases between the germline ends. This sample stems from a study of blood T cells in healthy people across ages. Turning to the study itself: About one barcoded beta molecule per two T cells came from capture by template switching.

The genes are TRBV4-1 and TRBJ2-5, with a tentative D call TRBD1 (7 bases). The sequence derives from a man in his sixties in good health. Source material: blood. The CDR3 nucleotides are TGCGCCAGCAGCCCCCAGGGGGGATGGGGTCAAGAGACCCAGTACTTC. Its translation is CASSPQGGWGQETQYF.